These T cell receptor beta chains were read from a single sample in a study of blood T cell repertoires in COVID-19. The method was immunoSEQ multiplex PCR; TCRdb's version includes in-frame clones alone and lacks a portion of them. Of approximately 67,000 clones listed, approximately 90% are singletons. The sequenced sample was peripheral blood. The receptors stem from a woman aged 55 to 70 with active COVID-19. Both conserved end residues are part of each CDR3. The D gene is left open where the match is weak. The listing skips clone size in some rows; elsewhere it reads once, few, many or a size class.

>TRBJ1-4|TRBV5-1|.|.
CASSLTAGAREKLFF
TGCGCCAGCAGCCTAACGGCGGGGGCAAGGGAAAAACTGTTTTTT
>TRBJ1-1|TRBV30|.|.
CAWTDNMNTEAFF
TGTGCCTGGACAGACAACATGAACACTGAAGCTTTCTTT
>TRBJ1-5|TRBV28|TRBD1|.
CASRDRGNSNQPQHF
TGTGCCAGCAGGGACAGGGGTAATAGCAATCAGCCCCAGCATTTT
>TRBJ2-7|TRBV6-5|TRBD2|.
CASSSGGAGSYEQYF
TGTGCCAGCAGTTCGGGGGGGGCAGGGTCCTACGAGCAGTACTTC
>TRBJ1-5|TRBV21-1|.|few
CAGRGRQPQHF
TGTGCCGGCAGGGGGCGACAGCCCCAGCATTTT
>TRBJ1-6|TRBV10-2|TRBD1|.
CASSDQATGAGSPLHF
TGCGCCAGCAGTGATCAGGCCACAGGGGCGGGTTCACCCCTCCACTTT
>TRBJ2-1|TRBV9|TRBD1|.
CASSPTTGMINEQFF
TGTGCCAGCAGCCCTACGACAGGGATGATCAATGAGCAGTTCTTC
>TRBJ2-2|TRBV5-6|.|.
CASSLTGTTGELFF
TGTGCCAGCAGCTTGACGGGTACCACCGGGGAGCTGTTTTTT
>TRBJ1-5|TRBV19|TRBD1|once
CASSIVGRGRRDQPQHF
TGTGCCAGTAGTATAGTGGGCAGGGGGCGTCGGGATCAGCCCCAGCATTTT
>TRBJ2-5|TRBV19|.|.
CASSPGGSQETQYF
TGTGCCAGTAGTCCTGGGGGCAGCCAAGAGACCCAGTACTTC
>TRBJ1-1|TRBV6-5|TRBD1|once
CASSYYRGGTEAFF
TGTGCCAGCAGTTACTACAGGGGAGGCACTGAAGCTTTCTTT
>TRBJ1-1|TRBV5-1|TRBD1|.
CASSSRTGNAGTEAFF
TGCGCCAGCAGCTCAAGGACAGGGAATGCGGGCACTGAAGCTTTCTTT
>TRBJ2-3|TRBV28|TRBD2|.
CASSLGGTSGTDTQYF
TGTGCCAGCAGTTTAGGGGGGACTAGCGGGACAGATACGCAGTATTTT
>TRBJ2-1|TRBV6-6|TRBD1|.
CASSNRGSSYNEQFF
TGTGCCAGCAGTAACAGGGGAAGCTCCTACAATGAGCAGTTCTTC
>TRBJ2-3|TRBV3-1/TRBV3-2|TRBD2|.
CASSQTSGPTDTQYF
TGTGCCAGCAGCCAGACTAGCGGCCCCACAGATACGCAGTATTTT
>TRBJ1-5|TRBV19|.|once
CASSTRAGLAQPQHF
TGTGCCAGTAGCACCAGGGCAGGGCTCGCTCAGCCCCAGCATTTT
>TRBJ2-5|TRBV5-1|TRBD2|.
CASRERGLEQETQYF
TGCGCCAGCCGGGAGAGGGGACTAGAGCAAGAGACCCAGTACTTC
>TRBJ2-7|TRBV27|TRBD2|.
CASEGYSGNSYEQYF
TGTGCCAGCGAAGGGTATAGCGGGAATTCCTACGAGCAGTACTTC
>TRBJ2-1|TRBV7-2|TRBD2|.
CASSPGGGSGIEQFF
TGTGCCAGCAGCCCGGGGGGTGGGAGTGGGATTGAGCAGTTCTTC
>TRBJ2-6|TRBV11-2|.|.
CASSLSAGANVLTF
TGTGCCAGCAGCTTAAGCGCTGGGGCCAACGTCCTGACTTTC
>TRBJ2-7|TRBV28|TRBD2|.
CASTTPGPGLASYEQYF
TGTGCCAGCACCACCCCCGGCCCGGGACTAGCCTCCTACGAGCAGTACTTC
>TRBJ2-7|TRBV5-1|.|.
CASSFNFYEQYF
TGCGCCAGCAGCTTCAATTTCTACGAGCAGTACTTC
>TRBJ2-7|TRBV28|TRBD1|.
CASSFGTGAPGQYF
TGTGCCAGCAGTTTTGGGACAGGGGCCCCTGGGCAGTACTTC
>TRBJ1-1|TRBV30|TRBD1|.
CAWSPGQPTEAFF
TGTGCCTGGAGCCCGGGACAGCCGACTGAAGCTTTCTTT
>TRBJ2-1|TRBV5-6|.|.
CASSLGLINEQFF
TGTGCCAGCAGCTTGGGACTAATCAATGAGCAGTTCTTC
>TRBJ2-1|TRBV7-2|.|.
CASSQFSARLGNEQFF
TGTGCCAGCAGCCAATTTAGCGCCCGACTTGGGAATGAGCAGTTCTTC
>TRBJ2-1|TRBV2|.|once
CASSVRFF
TGTGCCAGCAGTGTTCGGTTCTTC
>TRBJ2-1|TRBV11-2|TRBD2|.
CASLPLAGGLSEQFF
TGTGCCAGCTTACCTTTAGCGGGAGGGCTCTCTGAGCAGTTCTTC
>TRBJ1-5|TRBV30|.|.
CAFGGISNQPQHF
TGTGCCTTTGGGGGGATTAGCAATCAGCCCCAGCATTTT
>TRBJ1-4|TRBV21-1|.|.
CASSKEQGTCEKLFF
TGTGCCAGCAGCAAAGAACAGGGTACATGCGAAAAACTGTTTTTT
>TRBJ2-6|TRBV28|.|.
CASSFLPGQGARANVLTF
TGTGCCAGCAGTTTCCTACCGGGCCAAGGGGCCCGGGCCAACGTCCTGACTTTC
>TRBJ1-5|TRBV27|TRBD1|few
CASSLGTGEEQPQHF
TGTGCCAGCAGTTTAGGGACAGGGGAGGAACAGCCCCAGCATTTT
>TRBJ1-1|TRBV30|.|.
CAWSVKNTEAFF
TGTGCCTGGAGTGTTAAGAACACTGAAGCTTTCTTT
>TRBJ1-4|TRBV3-1/TRBV3-2|TRBD1|.
CASSQPRQGLEKLFF
TGTGCCAGCAGCCAACCGCGACAGGGGCTGGAAAAACTGTTTTTT
>TRBJ2-7|TRBV10-1|TRBD1|once
CASRPGTGTYEQYF
TGCGCCAGCAGACCCGGGACAGGAACCTACGAGCAGTACTTC
>TRBJ2-7|TRBV27|TRBD1|.
CASSLIGGSSYEQYF
TGTGCCAGCAGTTTAATAGGGGGCAGCTCCTACGAGCAGTACTTC
>TRBJ2-5|TRBV5-1|.|.
CASSSLIIQETQYF
TGCGCCAGCAGCTCCCTAATAATCCAAGAGACCCAGTACTTC
>TRBJ2-3|TRBV10-3|.|.
CAIGRPSTDTQYF
TGTGCCATCGGGCGACCCAGCACAGATACGCAGTATTTT
>TRBJ2-3|TRBV7-8|TRBD1|.
CASSFGQVTDTQYF
TGTGCCAGCAGCTTCGGACAGGTCACAGATACGCAGTATTTT
>TRBJ2-7|TRBV18|TRBD1|once
CASFLDRDHEQYF
TGTGCCAGCTTTTTGGACAGGGACCACGAGCAGTACTTC
>TRBJ2-5|TRBV18|.|once
CASSPLQQETQYF
TGTGCCAGCTCACCTTTGCAGCAAGAGACCCAGTACTTC
>TRBJ2-1|TRBV28|.|.
CASRRQVSWYNEQFF
TGTGCCAGCAGACGACAGGTTAGTTGGTACAATGAGCAGTTCTTC
>TRBJ2-1|TRBV28|.|.
CASSLQGEQFF
TGTGCCAGCAGCCTCCAGGGTGAGCAGTTCTTC
>TRBJ1-3|TRBV7-9|.|few
CASRLAKDRSVSSGNTIYF
TGTGCCAGCAGACTTGCCAAGGACAGATCAGTCTCCTCTGGAAACACCATATATTTT
>TRBJ1-6|TRBV2|.|.
CASSEGRVNSPLHF
TGTGCCAGCAGTGAGGGCAGGGTCAATTCACCCCTCCACTTT
>TRBJ2-7|TRBV11-2|.|.
CASSLGVGGSSSYEQYF
TGTGCCAGCAGCTTAGGGGTAGGGGGTTCGAGCTCCTACGAGCAGTACTTC
>TRBJ2-3|TRBV4-2|TRBD1|once
CASSRGTGAAFSTDTQYF
TGTGCCAGCAGCCGGGGGACAGGCGCCGCCTTTAGCACAGATACGCAGTATTTT
>TRBJ2-2|TRBV4-1|.|.
CASSQGGGEDTGELFF
TGCGCCAGCAGCCAAGGCGGCGGCGAGGACACCGGGGAGCTGTTTTTT
>TRBJ2-3|TRBV14|TRBD2|.
CASSLAGAGRDTQYF
TGTGCCAGCAGCCTAGCGGGAGCCGGTAGAGATACGCAGTATTTT
>TRBJ1-2|TRBV7-8|.|.
CASSPPGRMRNGYTF
TGTGCCAGCAGCCCCCCTGGGAGGATGCGTAATGGCTACACCTTC
>TRBJ2-1|TRBV24-1|TRBD1|.
CATSDPQGQGVDEQFF
TGTGCCACCAGTGATCCCCAGGGACAGGGGGTGGATGAGCAGTTCTTC
>TRBJ1-4|TRBV6-6|TRBD1|.
CASSWGTATTNEKLFF
TGTGCCAGCAGTTGGGGGACAGCCACAACTAATGAAAAACTGTTTTTT
>TRBJ2-5|TRBV5-5|TRBD1|.
CASSSRATGVGETQYF
TGTGCCAGCAGCTCACGAGCGACAGGGGTAGGGGAGACCCAGTACTTC
>TRBJ2-2|TRBV7-8|.|.
CASSLDSQGGNTGELFF
TGTGCCAGCAGCTTAGATTCCCAGGGGGGAAACACCGGGGAGCTGTTTTTT
>TRBJ2-2|TRBV2|TRBD2|.
CASTLAGGGTGELFF
TGTGCCAGCACACTAGCGGGAGGAGGCACCGGGGAGCTGTTTTTT